Below, one T cell receptor beta chain is given with its context. This PCR relied on a set of 60 Vbeta primers and 13 Jbeta primers. Clones were sequenced by immunoSEQ multiplex PCR, and TCRdb holds only the in-frame ones, with some missing. The sample lists about 110,000 clones, around 76% occurring once. Deletions cut 0 bases from V and 7 bases from J, with 12 bases between. Germline loops: CDR1 MNHNS, CDR2 SASEGT. The CDR3 extends over 14 amino acids. This sample is drawn from a study of cytomegalovirus exposure and HLA in healthy donors. Study summary: T cells numbering around 190 million yielded roughly 120 million unique TCR beta sequences in an earlier analysis.

This chain uses TRBV6-1 with TRBJ1-2; possible D gene TRBD1, 6 bases. The source is a man aged 25 to 45 in good health and CMV-seropositive. What was sequenced was PBMCs. The CDR3 sequence: CASSEAGGPPGYTF. CDR3 coding DNA: TGTGCCAGCAGTGAAGCGGGGGGGCCTCCTGGCTACACCTTC.